This entry features one TCR beta chain sequence. Its matching antigen is unknown. This record comes from a study of vaccination effects on CD4 cells after COVID-19. About the research overall: Vaccination of participants consisted of two doses of either the BNT162b2 or mRNA-1273 vaccine. General study results and limits: Marked clonal contraction of infection- and vaccine-induced clones was seen late after vaccination. There were few convalescent patients in the study and no early post-infection timepoints.

Clones were read by immunoSEQ multiplex PCR, and TCRdb kept only the in-frame ones, dropping some. The sample has roughly 20,000 clones, 70% to 80% seen once; the top ten hold around 16%. Expansion of antigen-specific CD4+ T cells with viral peptide pools was carried out by the ViraFEST assay before sequencing. When around 9 days of culture had elapsed, CD4+ T cells were isolated. Half-medium exchanges with IL-2 medium took place on days 3 and 7. The specimen was CD4+ T cells from PBMCs cultured with HCoV-229E spike peptides, collected before COVID-19 vaccination. This TCR came from a human donor who received a COVID-19 vaccine.

Here the CDR3 DNA reads TGTGCCAGCAGCCAATACGGCGGGGGGGGCACAGATACGCAGTATTTT. This sequence encodes CASSQYGGGGTDTQYF. The chain uses TRBV3-1 (or the pseudogene TRBV3-2) and TRBJ2-3; 9 bases are a match to TRBD2. From germline, CDR1 is LGHDT and CDR2 YNNKEL (reference sequence). V lost 2 bases to trimming and J lost 1 base; unmatched junction nucleotides: 4. This CDR3 contains 16 residues.